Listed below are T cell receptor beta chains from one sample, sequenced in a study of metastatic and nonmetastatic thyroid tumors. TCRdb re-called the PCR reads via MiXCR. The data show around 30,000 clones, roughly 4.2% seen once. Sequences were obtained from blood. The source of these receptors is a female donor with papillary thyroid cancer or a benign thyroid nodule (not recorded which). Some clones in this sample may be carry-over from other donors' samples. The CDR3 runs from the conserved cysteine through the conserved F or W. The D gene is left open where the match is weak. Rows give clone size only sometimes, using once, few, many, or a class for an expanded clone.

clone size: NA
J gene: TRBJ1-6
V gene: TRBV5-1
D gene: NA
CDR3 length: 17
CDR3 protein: CASSLVSRGSGDSPLHF
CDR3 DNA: TGCGCCAGCAGCTTGGTGTCACGGGGGTCTGGTGATTCACCCCTCCACTTT

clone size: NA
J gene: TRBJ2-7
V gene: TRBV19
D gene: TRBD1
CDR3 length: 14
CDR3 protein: CASRSYQDRDEQYF
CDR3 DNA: TGTGCCAGTCGGAGCTACCAAGACAGGGACGAGCAGTACTTC

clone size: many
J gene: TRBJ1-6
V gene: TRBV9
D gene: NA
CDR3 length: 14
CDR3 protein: CASSVRAINSPLHF
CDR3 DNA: TGTGCCAGCAGCGTTCGGGCCATCAATTCACCCCTCCACTTT

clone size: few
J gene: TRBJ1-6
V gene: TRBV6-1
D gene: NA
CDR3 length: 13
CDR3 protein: CASRDRRDSPLHF
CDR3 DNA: TGTGCCAGCCGTGACAGAAGGGATTCACCCCTCCACTTT

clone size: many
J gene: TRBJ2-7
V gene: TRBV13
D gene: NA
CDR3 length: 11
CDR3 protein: CASSLVHEQYF
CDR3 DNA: TGTGCCAGCAGCTTAGTCCACGAGCAGTACTTC

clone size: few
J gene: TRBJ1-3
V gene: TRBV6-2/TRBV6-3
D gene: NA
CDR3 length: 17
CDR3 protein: CASSRPPSGGCGNTIYF
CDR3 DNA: TGTGCCAGCAGTAGGCCCCCCTCCGGGGGATGTGGAAACACCATATATTTT

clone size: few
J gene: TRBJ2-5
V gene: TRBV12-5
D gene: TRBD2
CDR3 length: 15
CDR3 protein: CSSGLWGGREETQYF
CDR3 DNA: TGTTCTAGTGGTTTGTGGGGGGGGAGAGAAGAGACCCAGTACTTC

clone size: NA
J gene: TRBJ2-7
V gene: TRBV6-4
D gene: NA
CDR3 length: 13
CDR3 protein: CASSEEPGYEQYF
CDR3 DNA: TGTGCCAGCAGTGAGGAGCCTGGCTACGAGCAGTACTTC

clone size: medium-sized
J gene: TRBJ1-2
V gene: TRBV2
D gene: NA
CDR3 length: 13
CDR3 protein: CATIYGEGDGYTF
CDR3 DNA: TGTGCCACCATATACGGGGAAGGCGATGGCTACACCTTC

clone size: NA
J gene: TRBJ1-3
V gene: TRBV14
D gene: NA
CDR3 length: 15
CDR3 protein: CASSESKGSRNTIYF
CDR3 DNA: TGTGCCAGCAGCGAAAGCAAGGGGTCTAGAAACACCATATATTTT

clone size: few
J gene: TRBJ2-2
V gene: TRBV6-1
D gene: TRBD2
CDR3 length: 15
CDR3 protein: CASSESGSSTGELFF
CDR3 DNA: TGTGCCAGCAGTGAAAGCGGGAGTAGTACCGGGGAGCTGTTTTTT

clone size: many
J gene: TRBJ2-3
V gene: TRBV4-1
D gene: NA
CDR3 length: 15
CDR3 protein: CASSLLPATTDTQYF
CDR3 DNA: TGCGCCAGCAGCCTCCTCCCAGCGACCACAGATACGCAGTATTTT

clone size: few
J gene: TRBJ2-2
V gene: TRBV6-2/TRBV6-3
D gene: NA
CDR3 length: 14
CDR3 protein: CASSYSMETGELFF
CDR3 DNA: TGTGCCAGCAGTTACTCGATGGAGACCGGGGAGCTGTTTTTT

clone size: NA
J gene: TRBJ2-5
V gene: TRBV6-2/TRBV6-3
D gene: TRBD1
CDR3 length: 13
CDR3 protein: CASNRDSQETQYF
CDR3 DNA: TGTGCCAGCAATCGGGACAGTCAAGAGACCCAGTACTTC

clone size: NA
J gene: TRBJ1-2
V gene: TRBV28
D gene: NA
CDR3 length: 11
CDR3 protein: CASSTPYGYTF
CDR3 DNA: TGTGCCAGCAGTACCCCCTATGGCTACACCTTC

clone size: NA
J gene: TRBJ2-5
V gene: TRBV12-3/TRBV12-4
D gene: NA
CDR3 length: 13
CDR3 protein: CASSSGVCETQYF
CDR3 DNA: TGTGCCAGCAGTTCAGGGGTATGTGAGACTCAGTACTTC

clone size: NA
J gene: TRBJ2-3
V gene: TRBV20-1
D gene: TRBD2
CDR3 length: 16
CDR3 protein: CSAQTSGRGFTDTQYF
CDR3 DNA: TGCAGTGCTCAGACTAGCGGGAGAGGGTTCACAGATACGCAGTATTTT

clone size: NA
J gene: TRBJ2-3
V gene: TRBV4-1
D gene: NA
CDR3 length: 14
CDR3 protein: CASSQAGDTDTQYF
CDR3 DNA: TGCGCCAGCAGCCAAGCGGGAGACACAGATACGCAGTATTTT

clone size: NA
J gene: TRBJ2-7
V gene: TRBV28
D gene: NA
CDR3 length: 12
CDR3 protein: CASSLDQHEQYF
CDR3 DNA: TGTGCCAGCAGTTTAGATCAGCACGAGCAGTACTTC

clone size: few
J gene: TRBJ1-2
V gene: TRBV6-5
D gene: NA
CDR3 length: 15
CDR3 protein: CASSYSQGAVNGYTF
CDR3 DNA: TGTGCCAGCAGTTACTCACAAGGGGCTGTTAATGGCTACACCTTC

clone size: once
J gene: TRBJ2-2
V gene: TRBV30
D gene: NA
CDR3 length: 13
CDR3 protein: CAWSARMGGELFF
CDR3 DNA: TGTGCCTGGAGCGCAAGGATGGGCGGGGAGCTGTTTTTT

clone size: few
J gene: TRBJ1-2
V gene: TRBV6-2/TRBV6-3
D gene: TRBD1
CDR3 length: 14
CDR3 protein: CASRDGTGVAGYTF
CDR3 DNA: TGTGCCAGCAGGGATGGGACAGGGGTGGCTGGCTACACCTTC

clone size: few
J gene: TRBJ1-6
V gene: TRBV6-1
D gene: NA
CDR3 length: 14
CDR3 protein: CASSEVGKNSPLHF
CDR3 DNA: TGTGCCAGCAGTGAAGTGGGGAAGAACTCACCCCTCCACTTT

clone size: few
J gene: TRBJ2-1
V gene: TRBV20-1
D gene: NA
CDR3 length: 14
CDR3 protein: CSASGSESYNEQFF
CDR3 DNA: TGCAGTGCTAGCGGGAGCGAGTCCTACAATGAGCAGTTCTTC

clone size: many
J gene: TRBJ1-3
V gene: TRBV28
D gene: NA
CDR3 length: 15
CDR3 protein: CASSLRGLSGNTIYF
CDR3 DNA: TGTGCCAGCAGTTTACGGGGTCTCTCTGGAAACACCATATATTTT

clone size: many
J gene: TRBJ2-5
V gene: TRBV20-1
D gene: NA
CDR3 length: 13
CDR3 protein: CSAYLAPQETQYF
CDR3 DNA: TGCAGTGCCTACCTAGCGCCCCAAGAGACCCAGTACTTC

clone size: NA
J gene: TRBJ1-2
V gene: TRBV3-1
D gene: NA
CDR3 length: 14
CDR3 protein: CASSYGTTEAGYTF
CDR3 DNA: TGTGCCAGCAGCTATGGGACGACCGAAGCTGGCTACACCTTC